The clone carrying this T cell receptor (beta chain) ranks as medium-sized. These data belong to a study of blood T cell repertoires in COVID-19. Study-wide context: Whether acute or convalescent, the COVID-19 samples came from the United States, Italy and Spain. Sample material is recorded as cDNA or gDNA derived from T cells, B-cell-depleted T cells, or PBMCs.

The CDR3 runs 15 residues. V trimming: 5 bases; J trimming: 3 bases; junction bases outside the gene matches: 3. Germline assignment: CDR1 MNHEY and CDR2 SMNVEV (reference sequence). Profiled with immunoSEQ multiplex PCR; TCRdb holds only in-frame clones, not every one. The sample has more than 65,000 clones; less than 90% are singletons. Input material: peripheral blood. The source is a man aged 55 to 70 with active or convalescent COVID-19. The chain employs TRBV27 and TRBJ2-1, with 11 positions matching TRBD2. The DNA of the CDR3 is TGTGCCAGCAGTCCGACTAGCGGGAACTACAATGAGCAGTTCTTC. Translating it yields CASSPTSGNYNEQFF.